This T cell receptor beta chain is from a study of response to subunit inactivated influenza vaccine. Study-wide points: Each seasonal influenza vaccination, the authors suggested, recruits few new T cells.

With regard to this clonotype: Its antigen is unknown.

There are 16 residues in the CDR3. Germline V gene data show CDR1 as KGHSH and CDR2 as LQKENI. V shed 2 bases and J shed 1 base, with 14 bases lying between them. One entry per CDR3 protein results from TCRdb running MiXCR on the RT-PCR reads. The sample has hundreds of thousands of distinct CDR3 sequences; around 15% are singletons. The starting material was PBMCs from blood, obtained 14 to 15 days before vaccination. V is TRBV18 and J is TRBJ1-1; D gene ambiguous. The source is a man aged 50 to 59 who received an inactivated influenza vaccine. CDR3 coding DNA: TGTGCCAGCTCACCAGGGTACGAGAATAAGAACACTGAAGCTTTCTTT. It specifies CASSPGYENKNTEAFF. Full variable domain (missing parts from reference TRBV18 and TRBJ1-1): NAGVMQNPRHLVRRRGQEARLRCSPMKGHSHVYWYRQLPEEGLKFMVYLQKENIIDESGMPKERFSAEFPKEGPSILRIQQVVRGDSAAYFCASSPGYENKNTEAFFGQGTRLTVV.